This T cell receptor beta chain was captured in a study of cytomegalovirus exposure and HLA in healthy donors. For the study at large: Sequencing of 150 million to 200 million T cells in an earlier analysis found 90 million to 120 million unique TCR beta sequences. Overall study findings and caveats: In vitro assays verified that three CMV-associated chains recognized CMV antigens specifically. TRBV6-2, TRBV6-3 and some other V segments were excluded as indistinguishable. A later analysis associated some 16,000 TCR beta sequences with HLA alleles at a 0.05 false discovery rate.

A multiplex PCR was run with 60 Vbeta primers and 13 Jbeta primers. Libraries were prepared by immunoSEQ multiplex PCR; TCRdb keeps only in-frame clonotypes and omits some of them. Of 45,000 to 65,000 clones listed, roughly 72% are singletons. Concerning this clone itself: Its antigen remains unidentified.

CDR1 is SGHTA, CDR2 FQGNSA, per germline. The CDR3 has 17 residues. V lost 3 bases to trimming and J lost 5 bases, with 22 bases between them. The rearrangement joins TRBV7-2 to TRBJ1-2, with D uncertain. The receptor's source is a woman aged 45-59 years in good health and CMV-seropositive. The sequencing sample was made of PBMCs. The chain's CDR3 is CASSFTYDTGSRYGYTF. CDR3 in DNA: TGTGCCAGCAGCTTTACTTATGACACTGGGTCCCGGTATGGCTACACCTTC. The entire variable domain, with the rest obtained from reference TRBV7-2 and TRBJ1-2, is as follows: GAGVSQSPSNKVTEKGKDVELRCDPISGHTALYWYRQSLGQGLEFLIYFQGNSAPDKSGLPSDRFSAERTGGSVSTLTIQRTQQEDSAVYLCASSFTYDTGSRYGYTFGSGTRLTVV.